This TCR beta chain was sequenced during a study of shared clonotypes between healthy human individuals. V dropped 5 bases and J dropped 0 bases, with 11 bases sitting between them. The CDR3 runs to 14 residues. CDR1 and CDR2 (germline): SGHAT, FQNNGV. Data came from immunoSEQ multiplex PCR; TCRdb stores just in-frame clones and leaves some out. This sample has hundreds of thousands of clones, with around 78% found just once. The clonotype comes from a woman aged 25 to 39 in good health. The sequenced material came from memory CD4+ T cells sorted from blood. Subset given: CD45RA-negative fraction. This chain connects TRBV11-2 to TRBJ2-7; no reliable D call. The CDR3 protein is CASSTRRSSYEQYF. In nucleotides, the CDR3 is TGTGCCAGCAGCACGCGCCGCAGCTCCTACGAGCAGTACTTC.